This T cell receptor beta chain was captured in a study of blood T cell repertoires in COVID-19. Study information: Samples taken during acute and convalescent COVID-19 were collected in the United States, Italy and Spain. Sources were T cells, B-cell-depleted T cells, or PBMCs; the material itself was cDNA or gDNA.

Patients at the Seattle site were enrolled during active infection and followed longitudinally. V dropped 2 bases and J dropped 5 bases, with 9 bases sitting between them. Per the germline V gene, CDR1 is SNHLY and CDR2 is FYNNEI. The CDR3 length is 14 residues. Original methodology: Scientists estimated how many nucleated cells there were by amplifying reference gene primers. Profiling relied on immunoSEQ multiplex PCR, and the TCRdb table lists in-frame clones only, not all of them. That table furnishes V, J and clone size, whereas the DNA furnished D and trimming. The sample has more than 200,000 clones, around 87% seen once; the top ten hold roughly 5.6%.

Sequencing was performed on peripheral blood. The V gene is TRBV2, the J gene TRBJ2-2; D is perhaps TRBD1 (5 bases). The TCR was taken from a woman in her sixties with COVID-19, enrolled during active disease. CDR3 residues: CASSERAGTGELFF. CDR3 nucleotide sequence: TGTGCCAGCAGTGAAAGGGCAGGGACCGGGGAGCTGTTTTTT.